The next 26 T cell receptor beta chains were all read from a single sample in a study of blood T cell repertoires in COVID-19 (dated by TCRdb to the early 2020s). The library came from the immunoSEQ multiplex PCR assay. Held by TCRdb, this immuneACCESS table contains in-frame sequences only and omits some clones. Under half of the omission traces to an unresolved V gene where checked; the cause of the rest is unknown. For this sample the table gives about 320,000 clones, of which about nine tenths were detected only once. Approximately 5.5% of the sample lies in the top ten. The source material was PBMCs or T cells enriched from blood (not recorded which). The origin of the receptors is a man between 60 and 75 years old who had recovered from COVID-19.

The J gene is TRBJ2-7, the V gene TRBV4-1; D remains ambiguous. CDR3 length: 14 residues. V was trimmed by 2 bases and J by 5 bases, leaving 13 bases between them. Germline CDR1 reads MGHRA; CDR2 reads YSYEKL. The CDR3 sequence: CASSQRQVPDEQYF. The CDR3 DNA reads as TGCGCCAGCAGCCAACGCCAGGTGCCGGACGAGCAGTACTTC.

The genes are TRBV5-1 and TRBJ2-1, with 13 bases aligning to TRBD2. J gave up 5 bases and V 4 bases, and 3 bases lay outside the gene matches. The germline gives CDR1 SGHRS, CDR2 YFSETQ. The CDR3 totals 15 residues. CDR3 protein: CASSDGLAGDNEQFF. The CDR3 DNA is TGCGCCAGCAGCGACGGACTAGCGGGGGACAATGAGCAGTTCTTC.

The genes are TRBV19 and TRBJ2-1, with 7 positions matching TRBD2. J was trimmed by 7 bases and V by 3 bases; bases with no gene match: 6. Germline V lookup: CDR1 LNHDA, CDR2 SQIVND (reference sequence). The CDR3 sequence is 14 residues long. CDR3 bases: TGTGCCAGTAGTATGAAGGCGGGAGTTAATGAGCAGTTCTTC. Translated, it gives CASSMKAGVNEQFF.

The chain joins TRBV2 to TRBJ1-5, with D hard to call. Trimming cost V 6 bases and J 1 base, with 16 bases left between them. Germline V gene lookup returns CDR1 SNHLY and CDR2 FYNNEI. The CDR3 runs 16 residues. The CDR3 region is CASRQSGPGSNQPQHF. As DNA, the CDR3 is TGTGCCAGCAGGCAGTCGGGCCCGGGGAGCAATCAGCCCCAGCATTTT.

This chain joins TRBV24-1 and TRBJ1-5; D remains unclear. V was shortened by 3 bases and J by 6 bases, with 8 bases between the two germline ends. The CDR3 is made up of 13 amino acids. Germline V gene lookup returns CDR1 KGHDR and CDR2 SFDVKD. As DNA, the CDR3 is TGTGCCACCAGTGATCGGGTAGGTCAGCCCCAGCATTTT. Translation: CATSDRVGQPQHF.

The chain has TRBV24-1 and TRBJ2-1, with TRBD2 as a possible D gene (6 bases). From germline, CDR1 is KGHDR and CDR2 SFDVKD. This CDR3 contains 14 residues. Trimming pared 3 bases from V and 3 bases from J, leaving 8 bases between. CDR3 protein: CATSDPGSYNEQFF. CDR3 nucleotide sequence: TGTGCCACCAGTGATCCCGGGAGCTACAATGAGCAGTTCTTC.

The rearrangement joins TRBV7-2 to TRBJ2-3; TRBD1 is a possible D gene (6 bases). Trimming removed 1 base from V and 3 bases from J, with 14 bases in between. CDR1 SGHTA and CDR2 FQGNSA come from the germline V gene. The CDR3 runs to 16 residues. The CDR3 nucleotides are TGTGCCAGCAGCTTAGTAGGGGGATCCCCTACAGATACGCAGTATTTT. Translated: CASSLVGGSPTDTQYF.

The CDR3 protein is CASSPSEGGQPQHF. The CDR3 nucleotides are TGTGCCAGCTCACCATCAGAGGGAGGGCAGCCCCAGCATTTT. This chain links TRBV18 with TRBJ1-5, with no clear D. Germline V gene sequence: CDR1 KGHSH, CDR2 LQKENI. The CDR3 totals 14 residues. Deletions cut 2 bases from V and 7 bases from J, with 12 bases between.

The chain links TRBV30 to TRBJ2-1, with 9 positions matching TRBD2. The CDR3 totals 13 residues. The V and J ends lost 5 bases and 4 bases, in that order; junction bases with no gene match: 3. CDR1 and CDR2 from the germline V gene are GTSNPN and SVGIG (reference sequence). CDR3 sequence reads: CAWCSGGYNEQFF. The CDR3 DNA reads TGTGCCTGGTGTAGCGGGGGATACAATGAGCAGTTCTTC.

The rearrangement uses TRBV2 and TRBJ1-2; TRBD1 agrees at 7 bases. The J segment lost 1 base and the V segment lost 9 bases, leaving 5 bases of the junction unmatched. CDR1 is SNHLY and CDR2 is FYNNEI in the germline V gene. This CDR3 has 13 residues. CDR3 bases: TGTGCCAGTGGACAGGAAGTTAACTATGGCTACACCTTC. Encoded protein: CASGQEVNYGYTF.

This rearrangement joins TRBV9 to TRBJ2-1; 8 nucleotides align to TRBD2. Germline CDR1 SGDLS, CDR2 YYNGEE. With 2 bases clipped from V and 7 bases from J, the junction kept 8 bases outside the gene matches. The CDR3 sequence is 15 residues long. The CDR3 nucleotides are TGTGCCAGCAGCGTTCGAGCGGGAGTAAGTAATGAGCAGTTCTTC. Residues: CASSVRAGVSNEQFF. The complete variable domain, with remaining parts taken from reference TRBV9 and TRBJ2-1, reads DSGVTQTPKHLITATGQRVTLRCSPRSGDLSVYWYQQSLDQGLQFLIQYYNGEERAKGNILERFSAQQFPDLHSELNLSSLELGDSALYFCASSVRAGVSNEQFFGPGTRLTVL.

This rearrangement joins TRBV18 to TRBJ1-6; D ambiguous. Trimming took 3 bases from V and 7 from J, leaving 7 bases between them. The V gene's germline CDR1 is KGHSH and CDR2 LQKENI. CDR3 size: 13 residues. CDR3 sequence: CASSPGRNSPLHF. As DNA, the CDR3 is TGTGCCAGCTCACCGGGGAGGAATTCACCCCTCCACTTT.

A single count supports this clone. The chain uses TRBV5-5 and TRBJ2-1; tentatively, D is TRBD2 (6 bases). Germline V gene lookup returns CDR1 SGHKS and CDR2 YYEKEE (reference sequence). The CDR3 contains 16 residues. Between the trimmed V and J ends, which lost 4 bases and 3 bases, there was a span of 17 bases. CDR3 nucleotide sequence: TGTGCCAGCAGCCCCAGATCGGCGACTAGCTACAATGAGCAGTTCTTC. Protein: CASSPRSATSYNEQFF.

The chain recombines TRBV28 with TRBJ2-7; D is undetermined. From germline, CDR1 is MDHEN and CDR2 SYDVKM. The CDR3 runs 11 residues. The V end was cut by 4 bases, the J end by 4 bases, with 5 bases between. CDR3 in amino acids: CASSSQYEQYF. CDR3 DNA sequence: TGTGCCAGCAGTTCCCAATACGAGCAGTACTTC.

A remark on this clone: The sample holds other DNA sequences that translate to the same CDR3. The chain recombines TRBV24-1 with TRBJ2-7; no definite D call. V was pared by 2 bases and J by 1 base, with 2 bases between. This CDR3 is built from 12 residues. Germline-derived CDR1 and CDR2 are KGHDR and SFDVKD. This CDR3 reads CATSDSSYEQYF. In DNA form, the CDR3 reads TGTGCCACCAGTGATTCTTCCTACGAGCAGTACTTC.

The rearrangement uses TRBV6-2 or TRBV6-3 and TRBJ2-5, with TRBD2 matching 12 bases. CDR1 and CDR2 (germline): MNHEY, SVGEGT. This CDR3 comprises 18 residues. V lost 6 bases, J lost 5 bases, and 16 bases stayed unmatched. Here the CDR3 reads CASSPFGLAGNPRETQYF. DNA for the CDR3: TGTGCCAGCAGCCCATTTGGACTAGCGGGAAACCCCCGGGAGACCCAGTACTTC.

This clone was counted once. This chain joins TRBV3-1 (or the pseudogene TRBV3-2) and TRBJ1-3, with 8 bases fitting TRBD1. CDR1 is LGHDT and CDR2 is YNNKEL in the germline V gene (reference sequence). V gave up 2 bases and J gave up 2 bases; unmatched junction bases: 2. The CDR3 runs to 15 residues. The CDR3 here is CASSQQGAAGNTIYF. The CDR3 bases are TGTGCCAGCAGCCAACAGGGGGCTGCTGGAAACACCATATATTTT.

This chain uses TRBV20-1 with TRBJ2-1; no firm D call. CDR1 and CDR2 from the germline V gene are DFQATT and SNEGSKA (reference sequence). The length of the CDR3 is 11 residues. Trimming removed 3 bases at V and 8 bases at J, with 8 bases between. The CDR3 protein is CSASLTHEQFF. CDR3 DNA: TGCAGTGCTAGTCTCACACATGAGCAGTTCTTC.

CDR3 DNA: TGCGCCAGCAGCACCTACAGCCCAATGAACACTGAAGCTTTCTTT. Amino acids: CASSTYSPMNTEAFF. The V gene is TRBV5-1, the J gene TRBJ1-1; no definite D call. This CDR3 is built from 15 residues. V lost 4 bases, J lost 0 bases, and 13 bases lay in between. CDR1 SGHRS and CDR2 YFSETQ come from the germline V gene. The full variable domain, with the rest looked up from reference TRBV5-1 and TRBJ1-1, is KAGVTQTPRYLIKTRGQQVTLSCSPISGHRSVSWYQQTPGQGLQFLFEYFSETQRNKGNFPGRFSGRQFSNSRSEMNVSTLELGDSALYLCASSTYSPMNTEAFFGQGTRLTVV.

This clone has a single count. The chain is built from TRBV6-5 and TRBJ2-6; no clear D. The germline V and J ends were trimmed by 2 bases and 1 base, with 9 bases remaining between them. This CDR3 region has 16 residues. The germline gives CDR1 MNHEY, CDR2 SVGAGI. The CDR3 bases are TGTGCCAGCAGTTACGAGGCAGCGTCTGGGGCCAACGTCCTGACTTTC. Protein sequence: CASSYEAASGANVLTF.

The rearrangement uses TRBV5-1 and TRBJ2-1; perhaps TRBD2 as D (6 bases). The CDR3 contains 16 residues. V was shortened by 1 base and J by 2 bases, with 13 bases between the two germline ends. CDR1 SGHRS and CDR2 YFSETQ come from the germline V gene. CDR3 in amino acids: CASSLSGWGAYNEQFF. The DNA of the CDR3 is TGCGCCAGCAGCTTGAGCGGGTGGGGAGCCTACAATGAGCAGTTCTTC.

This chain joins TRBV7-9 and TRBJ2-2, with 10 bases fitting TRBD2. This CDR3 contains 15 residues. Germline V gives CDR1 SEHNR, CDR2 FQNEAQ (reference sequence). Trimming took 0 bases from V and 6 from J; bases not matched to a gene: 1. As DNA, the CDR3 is TGTGCCAGCAGCTTAGCGGGACTAGCGTCCGGGGAGCTGTTTTTT. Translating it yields CASSLAGLASGELFF.

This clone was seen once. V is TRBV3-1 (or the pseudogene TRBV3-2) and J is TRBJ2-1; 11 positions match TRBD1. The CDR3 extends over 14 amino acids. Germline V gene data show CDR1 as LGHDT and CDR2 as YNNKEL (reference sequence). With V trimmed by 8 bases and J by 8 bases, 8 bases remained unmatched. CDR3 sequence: CASLAGTGGDEQFF. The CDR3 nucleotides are TGTGCCAGCCTTGCCGGGACAGGGGGTGATGAGCAGTTCTTC.

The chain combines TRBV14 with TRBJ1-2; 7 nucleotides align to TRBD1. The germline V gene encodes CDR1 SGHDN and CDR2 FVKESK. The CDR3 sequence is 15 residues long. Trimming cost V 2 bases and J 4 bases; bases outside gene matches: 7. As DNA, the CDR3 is TGTGCCAGCAGCCAAAAGGGGGCGCGGGGCTATGGCTACACCTTC. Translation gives CASSQKGARGYGYTF.

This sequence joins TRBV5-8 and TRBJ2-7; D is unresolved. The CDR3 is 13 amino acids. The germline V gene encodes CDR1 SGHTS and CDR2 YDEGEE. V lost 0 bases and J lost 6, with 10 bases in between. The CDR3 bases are TGTGCCAGCAGCTTGGCCCCGGGTTCCGAGCAGTACTTC. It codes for CASSLAPGSEQYF.

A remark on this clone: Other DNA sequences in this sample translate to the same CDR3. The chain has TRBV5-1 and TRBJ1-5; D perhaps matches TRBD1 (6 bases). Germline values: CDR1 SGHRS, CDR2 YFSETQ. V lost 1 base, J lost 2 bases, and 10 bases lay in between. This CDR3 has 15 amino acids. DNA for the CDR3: TGCGCCAGCAGCTTGTCTGGGGGCGGCAATCAGCCCCAGCATTTT. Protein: CASSLSGGGNQPQHF.